What follows are 23 T cell receptor beta chains derived from one specimen sequenced in a study of T-cell reconstitution after alpha-beta-depleted transplantation in children (dated by TCRdb to the mid-2010s). Library preparation employed PCR. This sample was sequenced with an Illumina HiSeq 2500. Molecular barcoding was employed in the preparation of TCR libraries, with unique molecular identifiers being used to normalize TCRbeta repertoire quantification. TCRdb reworked the public reads: Q25 trimming with fastp, MiXCR clone assembly, productive beta chains retained. Each record represents a unique CDR3 protein, reported with the most common genes and DNA among its rows. The sample table records 250,000 to 300,000 distinct CDR3 sequences; over 9% of these occur just once. The ten largest clones add up to 7.5% of the sample. The sample's treatment or condition, from its label and the paper: allogeneic hematopoietic cell transplantation with graft depleted of TCRalphabeta T cells and CD19 B cells.

The sample consisted of PBMCs, taken before TCRalphabeta/CD19-depleted stem cell transplant. The source is a boy younger than two with acute myeloid leukemia, due to receive a stem cell transplant.

This clonotype has just a few counts. The chain combines TRBV28 with TRBJ2-7; TRBD2 is a possible D gene (5 bases). Germline-derived CDR1 and CDR2 are MDHEN and SYDVKM. This CDR3 has 14 amino acids. Trimming removed 5 bases at V and 0 bases at J, with 11 bases between. For the CDR3, the DNA is TGTGCCAGCAGTACACTTAGCGACTCCTACGAGCAGTACTTC. This codes for CASSTLSDSYEQYF.

This clonotype was detected ten times or more. CDR3 protein: CASSLGQTDQPQHF. The CDR3 DNA follows: TGTGCCAGCAGCTTAGGACAGACAGATCAGCCCCAGCATTTT. J is TRBJ1-5 and V is TRBV7-2, with a weak D call TRBD1 (5 bases). CDR3 length equals 14 residues. Per the germline V gene, CDR1 is SGHTA and CDR2 is FQGNSA. V gave up 1 base and J gave up 5 bases, with 9 bases separating them.

Comments on this clonotype: A read error is possible here, since a much larger clone lies one base away. This rearrangement joins TRBV12-3 or TRBV12-4 to TRBJ2-1; D ambiguous. This CDR3 is 14 amino acids long. Between the trimmed V and J ends, which lost 6 bases and 5 bases, there was a span of 14 bases. CDR3 amino acids: CASRFGYGNNEQFF. CDR3 sequence (DNA): TGTGCCAGCAGATTTGGGTACGGAAACAATGAGCAGTTCTTC.

In this sample, this clonotype turned up a few times. The genes are TRBV29-1 and TRBJ1-4, with 7 bases matching TRBD1. V gave up 1 base and J gave up 4 bases; unmatched junction bases: 6. The CDR3 is 15 amino acids. The V gene's germline CDR1 is SQVTM and CDR2 ANQGSEA. The CDR3 coding sequence is TGCAGCGTTGAAGGGGACCGGGACAGTAATGAAAAACTGTTTTTT. Encoded protein: CSVEGDRDSNEKLFF.

This clonotype was picked up many times. The chain links TRBV25-1 to TRBJ2-7, with a possible D match to TRBD2 (5 bases). Trimming pared 4 bases from V and 6 bases from J, leaving 13 bases between. The CDR3 covers 13 residues. Germline assignment: CDR1 MGHDK and CDR2 SYGVNS. The CDR3 loop is CASSGKPRGEQYF. CDR3 DNA sequence: TGTGCCAGCAGTGGGAAGCCCCGGGGCGAGCAGTACTTC.

The V gene is TRBV19, the J gene TRBJ2-2, with a weak D call TRBD2 (6 bases). CDR1 is LNHDA, CDR2 SQIVND, per germline (reference sequence). This CDR3 is 16 amino acids long. Between the trimmed V and J ends, which lost 0 bases and 4 bases, there was a span of 12 bases. CDR3 sequence (DNA): TGTGCCAGTAGTATAGACCCGGGGGTTCCCACCGGGGAGCTGTTTTTT. Its translation: CASSIDPGVPTGELFF.

This clonotype came up many times. The CDR3 DNA sequence: TGCGCCAGCAGCCCCCAATTCCCCACTGAAGCTTTCTTT. Amino acids: CASSPQFPTEAFF. V gene TRBV5-1 combines with J gene TRBJ1-1; D is undetermined. Germline V gene sequence: CDR1 SGHRS, CDR2 YFSETQ. Trimming took off 4 bases at V and 4 bases at J, with 11 bases between the two ends. This CDR3 region has 13 residues.

Many counts were recorded for this clonotype. The chain has TRBV3-1 and TRBJ2-2; the match to TRBD1 covers 7 bases. Trimming cost V 4 bases and J 3 bases; bases outside gene matches: 8. The CDR3 has 16 amino acids. The V gene's germline CDR1 is LGHDT and CDR2 YNNKEL (reference sequence). The CDR3 sequence: CASSRLGQPHTGELFF. The CDR3 DNA reads as TGTGCCAGCAGCCGGTTGGGACAGCCTCACACCGGGGAGCTGTTTTTT.

In its sample, this clonotype was seen many times. The CDR3, as DNA: TGTGCCACCAGCAGAGCCGAGGACAGGGGCTACAATGAGCAGTTCTTC. Residues: CATSRAEDRGYNEQFF. The V gene is TRBV15, the J gene TRBJ2-1, with 9 bases aligning to TRBD1. The V gene end was trimmed by 1 base and the J gene end by 3 bases; junction bases not matched to a gene: 4. Germline CDR1 and CDR2: LNHNV and YYDKDF (reference sequence). The CDR3 spans 16 residues.

This clonotype appeared many times. The V and J genes are TRBV5-1 and TRBJ1-2; D remains ambiguous. CDR1 and CDR2 from the germline V gene are SGHRS and YFSETQ. The V and J ends lost 1 base and 3 bases respectively, with 13 bases between them. This CDR3 is built from 15 residues. CDR3 sequence (DNA): TGCGCCAGCAGCTTGCGTTCGGGGAAAGACTATGGCTACACCTTC. Translating it yields CASSLRSGKDYGYTF.

This clonotype was counted ten times or more. This sequence joins TRBV20-1 and TRBJ2-5, with TRBD2 as a possible D gene (7 bases). V was clipped by 4 bases and J by 5 bases, with 17 bases between them. Germline V gene sequence: CDR1 DFQATT, CDR2 SNEGSKA (reference sequence). The CDR3 spans 14 residues. This CDR3 reads CSATSGGGRETQYF. The CDR3 region has the DNA TGCAGTGCTACCAGTGGGGGGGGCCGGGAGACCCAGTACTTC.

This clonotype has at least ten counts. The chain joins TRBV5-1 to TRBJ1-3; unclear D gene. The CDR3 sequence is 13 residues long. Trimming cost V 0 bases and J 8 bases, with 9 bases left between them. Germline values: CDR1 SGHRS, CDR2 YFSETQ. The CDR3 DNA follows: TGCGCCAGCAGCTTGGAAGTCGCGGACACCATATATTTT. It yields the protein CASSLEVADTIYF.

The chain joins TRBV5-1 to TRBJ2-7; TRBD1 aligns across 7 bases. Losses at the gene ends were 3 bases for V and 2 bases for J; bases not matched to a gene: 5. CDR3 length equals 14 residues. Per the germline V gene, CDR1 is SGHRS and CDR2 is YFSETQ. The CDR3 is CASSYRGHPYEQYF. The DNA of the CDR3 is TGCGCCAGCAGCTACAGGGGACATCCCTACGAGCAGTACTTC.

In its sample, this clonotype was seen a few times. V and J are TRBV6-1 and TRBJ2-2, with 7 bases matching TRBD2. V dropped 6 bases and J dropped 4; count of bases not matched to a gene: 5. Germline CDR1 is MNHNS and CDR2 is SASEGT. The CDR3 length is 14 residues. CDR3 sequence (DNA): TGTGCCAGCAGGCGACTAGCAGCCACCGGGGAGCTGTTTTTT. As protein: CASRRLAATGELFF.

The rearrangement joins TRBV12-3 or TRBV12-4 to TRBJ2-7; weak D call: TRBD1 (6 bases). Deletions cut 4 bases from V and 0 bases from J, with 10 bases between. The CDR3 is 14 residues long. CDR3 sequence: CASSSSDSSYEQYF. CDR3 nucleotides: TGTGCCAGCAGTTCCTCGGACAGCTCCTACGAGCAGTACTTC.

This clonotype has a count of ten or more. The V call is TRBV20-1, the J call TRBJ2-7; 14 bases are a match to TRBD2. V shed 6 bases and J 1 base; nucleotides not matched to a gene: 11. Germline CDR1 and CDR2: DFQATT and SNEGSKA (reference sequence). This CDR3 spans 17 amino acids. The CDR3 bases are TGCAGTGCCGCAGGACTAGCGGGAGGCCCTTTATCCTACGAGCAGTACTTC. Amino acids: CSAAGLAGGPLSYEQYF.

This clonotype has at least ten counts. The chain has TRBV4-2 and TRBJ1-1; D ambiguous. Trimming pared 5 bases from V and 1 base from J, leaving 11 bases between. The length of the CDR3 is 14 residues. Germline V gene sequence: CDR1 LGHNA, CDR2 YNFKEQ. This CDR3 reads CASSASRGNTEAFF. The DNA of the CDR3 is TGTGCCAGCAGCGCAAGTCGGGGGAACACTGAAGCTTTCTTT.

The rearrangement links TRBV19 to TRBJ2-4, with unresolved D. The CDR3 consists of 18 residues. Between the trimmed V and J ends, which lost 3 bases and 1 base, there was a span of 19 bases. Germline V CDR1 and CDR2: LNHDA, SQIVND (reference sequence). The CDR3 bases are TGTGCCAGTAGTATTGGCCGTGACACCACTATGGCCAAAAACATTCAGTACTTC. Protein: CASSIGRDTTMAKNIQYF.

Concerning this clonotype itself: Being one base from a much bigger clone, this may be a read error. This chain uses TRBV6-1 with TRBJ1-4, with a tentative D call TRBD1 (5 bases). This CDR3 is 14 amino acids long. The V gene's germline CDR1 is MNHNS and CDR2 SASEGT. CDR3 amino acids: CPSSRVQGGEKLFF. CDR3 in DNA: TGTCCCAGCAGTCGCGTCCAGGGAGGCGAAAAACTGTTTTTT.

This clonotype was detected many times. The chain recombines TRBV28 with TRBJ1-5; perhaps TRBD1 as D (5 bases). The V and J ends lost 3 bases and 0 bases respectively, with 9 bases between them. This CDR3 has 15 residues. CDR1 is MDHEN and CDR2 is SYDVKM in the germline V gene. DNA for the CDR3: TGTGCCAGCAGTTTGACAGATTATAGCAATCAGCCCCAGCATTTT. Translation: CASSLTDYSNQPQHF.

This clonotype was observed many times. This chain uses TRBV12-3 or TRBV12-4 with TRBJ1-2, with 8 bases identical to TRBD1. The CDR3 runs 14 residues. The V segment lost 6 bases and the J segment 2 bases; nucleotides outside the gene matches: 5. The CDR3 DNA follows: TGTGCCAGCAGCCTGGACAGGGTCAACTATGGCTACACCTTC. This gives the protein CASSLDRVNYGYTF.

This clonotype occurred a few times. This chain connects TRBV20-1 to TRBJ2-1, with D maybe TRBD2 (6 bases). CDR1 DFQATT and CDR2 SNEGSKA come from the germline V gene (reference sequence). Trimming took 5 bases from V and 0 from J, leaving 8 bases between them. The length of the CDR3 is 13 residues. CDR3 nucleotides: TGCAGTGCTGGGGACTTCTCCTACAATGAGCAGTTCTTC. Protein: CSAGDFSYNEQFF.

This clonotype was recorded many times. The chain's CDR3 is CASSLSDREAQYF. The CDR3 DNA is TGTGCCAGCAGTTTATCAGACAGGGAAGCGCAGTACTTC. The chain has TRBV12-3 or TRBV12-4 and TRBJ2-7; 7 bases line up with TRBD1. The CDR3 is 13 residues long. The ends lost 2 bases at V and 9 bases at J; junction bases unmatched: 7.